This TCR beta chain derives from a study of blood T cell repertoires in COVID-19. Study as a whole: The United States, Italy and Spain provided the acute and convalescent COVID-19 samples. T cells, B-cell-depleted T cells, or PBMCs provided the cDNA or gDNA that served as material.

Per the germline V gene, CDR1 is LGHDT and CDR2 is YNNKEL (reference sequence). Losses at the gene ends were 4 bases for V and 6 bases for J; bases not matched to a gene: 6. This CDR3 contains 14 residues. As originally analysed: How many nucleated cells were present was estimated from reference gene primer amplification. The assay was immunoSEQ multiplex PCR, and TCRdb's table has in-frame clones only and misses some. That table supplies the V and J calls and clone size; D and trimming were determined from the DNA. The table shows about 150,000 clones, with about 79% occurring only once. The sequenced sample was peripheral blood. The V gene is TRBV3-1 (or the pseudogene TRBV3-2), the J gene TRBJ2-1, with TRBD1 identical over 7 bases. This clonotype originated in a woman aged 55-70 years with acute or convalescent COVID-19. The CDR3 loop reads CASSPSDRFNEQFF. In DNA, the CDR3 is TGTGCCAGCAGCCCGTCGGACAGGTTCAATGAGCAGTTCTTC.